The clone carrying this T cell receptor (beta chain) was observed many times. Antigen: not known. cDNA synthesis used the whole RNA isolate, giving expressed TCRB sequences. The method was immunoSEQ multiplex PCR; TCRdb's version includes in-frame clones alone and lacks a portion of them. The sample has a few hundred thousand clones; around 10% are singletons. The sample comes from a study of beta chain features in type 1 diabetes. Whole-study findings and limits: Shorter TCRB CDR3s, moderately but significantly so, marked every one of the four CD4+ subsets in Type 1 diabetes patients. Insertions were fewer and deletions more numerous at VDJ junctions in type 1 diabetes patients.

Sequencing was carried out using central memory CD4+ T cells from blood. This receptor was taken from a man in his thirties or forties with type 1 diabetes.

The CDR3 sequence is CSARQGGNEQYF. As DNA, the CDR3 is TGCAGCGCCCGACAGGGGGGTAACGAGCAGTACTTC. The V and J genes are TRBV29-1 and TRBJ2-7, with 9 positions matching TRBD1. The germline V gene encodes CDR1 SQVTM and CDR2 ANQGSEA. V shed 7 bases, J shed 5 bases, and the junction held 6 bases outside the gene matches. The CDR3 consists of 12 residues.